The 18 T cell receptor beta chains below were found in one sample sequenced in a study of T cell clusters in autoimmune cytopenias. TRB was amplified by touch-down multiplex PCR, primer pools A and B combined. TCRdb re-called the multiplex PCR reads, yielding one record per CDR3 amino acid sequence without DNA. In all, the sample yields approximately 16,000 distinct CDR3 sequences. Each sample's input was about 270 ng genomic DNA, some 40,000 genome equivalents. Sequenced material: peripheral blood. These receptors originate from a human donor with an autoimmune cytopenia or autoimmune hepatitis (not recorded which).

J is TRBJ2-1 and V is TRBV7-6; TCRdb returns TRBD2, unconfirmable since there is no DNA. The germline V gene has CDR1 SGHVS and CDR2 FNYEAQ. The CDR3 has 16 amino acids. This CDR3 is CASSYTSGSSYNEQFF. Together with reference TRBV7-6 and TRBJ2-1, the CDR3 gives the full variable domain: GAGVSQSPRYKVTKRGQDVALRCDPISGHVSLYWYRQALGQGPEFLTYFNYEAQQDKSGLPNDRFSAERPEGSISTLTIQRTEQRDSAMYRCASSYTSGSSYNEQFFGPGTRLTVL.

The chain is built from TRBV5-4 and TRBJ1-2; TCRdb proposes TRBD1, but this gene call is untestable without DNA. The CDR3 extends over 13 amino acids. The germline V gene has CDR1 SGHNT and CDR2 YYREEE (reference sequence). This chain's CDR3 is CASSLRDSYGYTF.

The rearrangement uses TRBV5-1 and TRBJ2-1; there is no DNA to check the TCRdb D call of TRBD2. Germline V gene sequence: CDR1 SGHRS, CDR2 YFSETQ. The CDR3 extends over 14 amino acids. The CDR3 here is CASSWREASHEQFF.

The chain is built from TRBV7-2 and TRBJ2-2; TCRdb's D call, TRBD2, is unchecked because there is no DNA. There are 18 residues in the CDR3. The germline V gene has CDR1 SGHTA and CDR2 FQGNSA. Here the CDR3 reads CASSLGSGRAWTTGELFF.

In terms of frequency, this clonotype is medium-sized. This CDR3 is CASRRRNTGELFF. The rearrangement links TRBV27 to TRBJ2-2. Looked up from germline, CDR1 is MNHEY and CDR2 is SMNVEV (reference sequence). CDR3 length: 13 residues.

This chain's CDR3 is CASSPQWTEAFF. The chain employs TRBV12-3 or TRBV12-4 and TRBJ1-1. The CDR3 loop spans 12 amino acids.

The gene calls are TRBV6-5 and TRBJ2-1. The CDR3 length is 12 residues. Germline V gene data show CDR1 as MNHEY and CDR2 as SVGAGI. CDR3 protein: CASSYPGVEQFF.

The chain couples TRBV24-1 to TRBJ2-5; the TRBD1 assignment by TCRdb is unverifiable without DNA. This CDR3 is 18 amino acids long. Per germline, CDR1 KGHDR and CDR2 SFDVKD. This CDR3 is CATRDWGAGHSAEETQYF.

This sequence joins TRBV30 and TRBJ1-4; lacking DNA, the TRBD1 call made by TCRdb goes unchecked. Germline V gene data show CDR1 as GTSNPN and CDR2 as SVGIG (reference sequence). This CDR3 is 13 amino acids long. CDR3 amino acids: CAWTTGGREKLFF.

This clonotype ranks as medium-sized in terms of frequency. The chain employs TRBV6-2 or TRBV6-3 and TRBJ2-2. CDR1 is MNHEY and CDR2 is SVGEGT in the germline V gene. The CDR3 consists of 17 residues. Here the CDR3 reads CASSYLLGADSTGELFF.

The rearrangement links TRBV19 to TRBJ2-1. In germline, CDR1 is LNHDA, CDR2 SQIVND (reference sequence). The CDR3 runs 14 residues. The chain's CDR3 is CASSSGPTSDEQFF.

Its frequency marks this clonotype as medium-sized (0.01 to 0.1%). The rearrangement joins TRBV19 to TRBJ2-3. Germline lookup yields CDR1 LNHDA and CDR2 SQIVND (reference sequence). The CDR3 runs 14 residues. CDR3 loop: CASSIVGSTDTQYF.

CDR3 protein: CASSQTGATYEQYF. The gene calls are TRBV6-5 and TRBJ2-7. The CDR3 is 14 residues long. Germline CDR1 and CDR2: MNHEY and SVGAGI.

V usage is TRBV6-1 and J usage is TRBJ1-1. This CDR3 region has 11 residues. Germline lookup yields CDR1 MNHNS and CDR2 SASEGT. The CDR3 region is CASSGIGEAFF.

The chain uses TRBV27 and TRBJ1-2; TCRdb lists TRBD1, though no DNA is available to test this call. CDR3 length: 17 residues. Germline V gene sequence: CDR1 MNHEY, CDR2 SMNVEV (reference sequence). The CDR3 loop reads CASSLGAGWIPDYGYTF.

This clonotype registers medium-sized (0.01 to 0.1%) by frequency. V usage is TRBV27 and J usage is TRBJ2-7; the TCRdb D gene call, TRBD1, has no DNA to confirm it. Germline loops: CDR1 MNHEY, CDR2 SMNVEV (reference sequence). CDR3 size: 14 residues. Here the CDR3 reads CASSLSPTGTEQYF.

This clonotype registers medium-sized by frequency. The rearrangement uses TRBV29-1 and TRBJ2-2; checking the TCRdb D call of TRBD1 is not possible without DNA. The CDR3 sequence is 16 residues long. Germline CDR1 and CDR2: SQVTM and ANQGSEA. CDR3 residues: CSVERRTGGRTGELFF.

This chain joins TRBV5-6 and TRBJ1-2; as DNA is missing, the TRBD1 call by TCRdb cannot be tested. Germline V CDR1 and CDR2: SGHDT, YYEEEE. The CDR3 is 13 residues long. CDR3 region: CASSFGFQGGYTF.